Below are 16 T cell receptor beta chains sequenced from a single sample in a study of blood T cell repertoires in COVID-19 (dated by TCRdb to 2018 to 2021). Library generation was performed with the immunoSEQ multiplex PCR assay. TCRdb re-hosts the immuneACCESS table, in-frame sequences only. Its copies lack some clones; in the studies checked, an unresolved V gene accounts for under half of them, and the cause for the rest is not known. Recorded for this sample are 200,000 to 250,000 clones; 75% to 85% of them occurred a single time. The ten largest clones add up to roughly 1.3% of the sample. Sequenced material: peripheral blood. The receptor set was obtained from a woman in her twenties or thirties with COVID-19, enrolled during active disease.

The chain is built from TRBV7-9 and TRBJ1-2; no reliable D call. The CDR3 is 13 residues long. From germline, CDR1 is SEHNR and CDR2 FQNEAQ (reference sequence). V lost 11 bases to trimming and J lost 1 base, with 14 bases between them. This CDR3 reads CALEREINYGYTF. The CDR3 DNA sequence: TGTGCCCTTGAGAGGGAGATTAACTATGGCTACACCTTC.

This chain links TRBV5-1 with TRBJ2-1, with D unclear. This CDR3 has 15 amino acids. V was trimmed by 0 bases and J by 0 bases, leaving 7 bases between them. The germline V gene encodes CDR1 SGHRS and CDR2 YFSETQ. CDR3 in DNA: TGCGCCAGCAGCTTGGGGGCCCTCTCCTACAATGAGCAGTTCTTC. Translation: CASSLGALSYNEQFF.

The chain uses TRBV29-1 and TRBJ1-4; 11 bases agree with TRBD1. This CDR3 region has 12 residues. After removal of 4 bases from V and 8 bases from J, the junction contained 0 bases not matched to a gene. CDR1 and CDR2 (germline): SQVTM, ANQGSEA. The CDR3 DNA sequence: TGCAGCGTTGGGACAGGGGGCGAAAAACTGTTTTTT. It translates to CSVGTGGEKLFF.

The genes are TRBV2 and TRBJ1-2; TRBD1 matches at 8 bases. V lost 6 bases, J lost 7 bases, and 4 bases stayed unmatched. Germline lookup yields CDR1 SNHLY and CDR2 FYNNEI. The CDR3 spans 12 residues. CDR3 DNA: TGTGCCAGCAGAGACAGGGGCGGTGGCTACACCTTC. Encoded protein: CASRDRGGGYTF.

The V call is TRBV5-6, the J call TRBJ2-1; 7 bases align to TRBD1. Germline loops: CDR1 SGHDT, CDR2 YYEEEE. The CDR3 sequence is 14 residues long. Germline trimming cut 4 bases from V and 7 bases from J; bases unmatched to any gene: 8. The CDR3: CASSLAGTANEQFF. The CDR3 nucleotides are TGTGCCAGCAGCCTAGCCGGGACAGCGAATGAGCAGTTCTTC. Full variable domain (rest looked up from reference TRBV5-6 and TRBJ2-1): DAGVTQSPTHLIKTRGQQVTLRCSPKSGHDTVSWYQQALGQGPQFIFQYYEEEERQRGNFPDRFSGHQFPNYSSELNVNALLLGDSALYLCASSLAGTANEQFFGPGTRLTVL.

J is TRBJ1-1 and V is TRBV25-1; 9 bases align to TRBD1. The J segment lost 11 bases and the V segment lost 7 bases, leaving 11 bases of the junction unmatched. CDR3 length: 13 amino acids. Germline V gene sequence: CDR1 MGHDK, CDR2 SYGVNS. The CDR3 DNA follows: TGTGCCAGCACCCAAAGACAGGGGGGGGAGGCTTTCTTT. Translated, it gives CASTQRQGGEAFF.

This clone was observed once. The chain employs TRBV6-1 and TRBJ1-2; D not resolved. V lost 4 bases, J lost 8 bases, and 17 bases lay in between. The CDR3 totals 14 residues. The germline CDR1 and CDR2 sequences are MNHNS and SASEGT. The CDR3 here is CASSAASASKGYTF. CDR3 DNA sequence: TGTGCCAGCAGTGCAGCTAGTGCCTCCAAGGGCTACACCTTC.

This clone was picked up one time. V is TRBV6-5 and J is TRBJ2-1, with D possibly TRBD2 on 5 matching bases. The CDR3 covers 12 residues. CDR1 is MNHEY and CDR2 is SVGAGI in the germline V gene. V lost 9 bases and J 5 bases, leaving 11 bases between the germline ends. CDR3 region: CASGLPHNEQFF. CDR3 sequence (DNA): TGTGCCAGTGGACTTCCCCACAATGAGCAGTTCTTC.

This rearrangement joins TRBV11-2 to TRBJ1-2; D is possibly TRBD1 (5 bases). V gave up 5 bases and J gave up 4 bases, with 11 bases separating them. The CDR3 runs to 13 residues. CDR1 is SGHAT and CDR2 is FQNNGV in the germline V gene. CDR3 residues: CASSPDSRYGYTF. The CDR3 region has the DNA TGTGCCAGCAGCCCCGACAGTCGCTATGGCTACACCTTC.

This chain uses TRBV10-3 with TRBJ2-1; TRBD1 agrees at 7 bases. The V gene end was trimmed by 6 bases and the J gene end by 5 bases; junction bases not matched to a gene: 4. The CDR3 loop spans 13 amino acids. Germline V gene lookup returns CDR1 ENHRY and CDR2 SYGVKD. DNA of the CDR3: TGTGCCATCAGGGACAGGATGGACAATGAGCAGTTCTTC. Protein product: CAIRDRMDNEQFF.

The V and J genes are TRBV9 and TRBJ2-3; D unclear. Trimming took off 7 bases at V and 0 bases at J, with 6 bases between the two ends. The CDR3 has 12 amino acids. From germline, CDR1 is SGDLS and CDR2 YYNGEE. DNA of the CDR3: TGTGCCAGCTCGAGTAGCACAGATACGCAGTATTTT. Its translation is CASSSSTDTQYF.

This sequence joins TRBV15 and TRBJ1-2; 9 nucleotides match TRBD1. J was trimmed by 2 bases and V by 3 bases; bases with no gene match: 4. CDR1 and CDR2 (germline): LNHNV, YYDKDF (reference sequence). CDR3 length: 15 residues. CDR3 protein: CATSRGTGNNYGYTF. The CDR3 bases are TGTGCCACCAGCAGGGGGACAGGGAACAACTATGGCTACACCTTC.

The chain recombines TRBV7-9 with TRBJ2-7; TRBD2 is a possible D gene (6 bases). V was clipped by 1 base and J by 5 bases, with 15 bases between them. CDR3 length: 15 amino acids. Germline V gives CDR1 SEHNR, CDR2 FQNEAQ (reference sequence). The CDR3 DNA reads TGTGCCAGCAGCTTAGGGGGGTCCCCGGGAGACGAGCAGTACTTC. It encodes CASSLGGSPGDEQYF. The full variable domain, with the rest looked up from reference TRBV7-9 and TRBJ2-7, is DTGVSQNPRHKITKRGQNVTFRCDPISEHNRLYWYRQTLGQGPEFLTYFQNEAQLEKSRLLSDRFSAERPKGSFSTLEIQRTEQGDSAMYLCASSLGGSPGDEQYFGPGTRLTVT.

V and J are TRBV7-9 and TRBJ2-3, with TRBD2 matching over 8 bases. Germline V CDR1 and CDR2: SEHNR, FQNEAQ (reference sequence). The ends lost 10 bases at V and 4 bases at J; junction bases unmatched: 10. The CDR3 totals 14 residues. CDR3 DNA: TGTGCCACCCCCCAAGCGGGGGCTCCAGATACGCAGTATTTT. Translating gives CATPQAGAPDTQYF.

The chain carries TRBV19 and TRBJ1-5; 10 bases map to TRBD1. V lost 9 bases and J lost 2; bases outside the gene matches: 7. The length of the CDR3 is 15 residues. Germline assignment: CDR1 LNHDA and CDR2 SQIVND (reference sequence). CDR3 sequence: CASMGQGNRNQPQHF. CDR3 nucleotide sequence: TGTGCCAGCATGGGACAGGGGAACCGCAATCAGCCCCAGCATTTT.

The chain uses TRBV20-1 and TRBJ2-4, with 10 bases fitting TRBD1. The trim removed 3 bases at V and 5 bases at J, leaving 4 bases unmatched. Germline values: CDR1 DFQATT, CDR2 SNEGSKA (reference sequence). CDR3 length: 14 residues. CDR3 loop: CSASLGTGENIQYF. In DNA form, the CDR3 reads TGCAGTGCTAGTTTGGGGACAGGGGAAAACATTCAGTACTTC.